This T cell receptor beta chain was documented in a study of response to subunit inactivated influenza vaccine. Study-wide results and limits: Authors suggested that a seasonal influenza vaccination recruits few new T cells each time.

Germline assignment: CDR1 SEHNR and CDR2 FQNEAQ (reference sequence). The CDR3 totals 15 residues. V lost 6 bases and J lost 0, with 11 bases in between. From the RT-PCR reads, TCRdb called clonotypes with MiXCR, one entry per CDR3 protein. The sample includes 530,000 or so distinct CDR3 sequences, about 25% of them seen just once. With regard to this clonotype: Its antigen is unknown.

The sequence came from a man aged 45 to 65 who received an inactivated influenza vaccine. The sequenced sample was CD4+ T cells sorted from PBMCs, obtained roughly 5 days after vaccination. V gene TRBV7-9 combines with J gene TRBJ2-2; TRBD1 is a possible D gene (6 bases). The DNA for the CDR3 is TGTGCCAGCAGTCGACAGGTCGCGAACACCGGGGAGCTGTTTTTT. This gives the protein CASSRQVANTGELFF.